This TCR beta chain is from a study of OX40 agonist ivuxolimab in advanced cancers. Findings and caveats of the study: A proportion of nonresponders additionally exhibited low normalized T-cell clonal expansion. Compared with CD4+, CD8+ T cells on average had more expanded clones.

Assay used: immunoSEQ multiplex PCR; TCRdb lists only in-frame clones, some missing. The sample has 90,000 or so clones; around 87% are singletons. As regards this clone: What it recognizes is unknown.

Germline values: CDR1 LNHDA, CDR2 SQIVND (reference sequence). The V end was cut by 10 bases, the J end by 5 bases, with 11 bases between. The CDR3 covers 11 residues. The chain is built from TRBV19 and TRBJ1-2, with D maybe TRBD1 (5 bases). The clonotype originates from an adult with an advanced solid tumor such as melanoma, head and neck, liver or kidney cancer. This sample comprised CD4+ or CD8+ T cells sorted from blood, obtained in a trial of the OX40 agonist ivuxolimab. The CDR3 sequence: CATDAGYGYTF. Written as DNA, the CDR3 is TGTGCCACCGACGCAGGGTATGGCTACACCTTC.